This T cell receptor beta chain was captured by sequencing in a study of T cells in Graves' hyperthyroidism and ophthalmopathy. CDR3 size: 13 residues. V was trimmed by 3 bases and J by 6 bases, leaving 8 bases between them. Germline V gene data show CDR1 as MNHEY and CDR2 as SMNVEV (reference sequence). This clonotype was seen a handful of times. Each 10 ml fresh peripheral blood draw supplied the PBMCs. RNA transcripts provided the source from which TCR beta CDR3 regions were amplified. The HTBI primer set was used in a first-round RT-PCR of the TCR CDR3. TCRdb re-derived calls from the multiplex PCR reads in MiXCR, one entry per CDR3 protein. The sample holds about 350,000 distinct CDR3 sequences; approximately 15% are singletons and the top ten take under 30%.

The clonotype comes from a woman between 25 and 40 years old with Graves' hyperthyroidism. This rearrangement joins TRBV27 to TRBJ2-2, with TRBD2 as a possible D gene (6 bases). The specimen was blood. Here the CDR3 reads CASSFKRAGELFF. The CDR3 region has the DNA TGTGCCAGCAGTTTTAAGCGGGCCGGGGAGCTGTTTTTT.